The sequence of this TCR beta chain was determined in a study of STAT5B mutations in CD4+ large granular lymphocyte leukemia. For the study at large: Among healthy donors, a particular HLA allele went with more CDR3 'QG' motifs. Notes on the study in general: TRBV06-family usage was enriched in top patient clones (8/27) versus controls (2/35).

CDR3 length equals 14 residues. With 1 base removed from V and 3 bases from J, the gap between germline ends came to 10 bases. Germline V lookup: CDR1 SNHLY, CDR2 FYNNEI. Points on this clone: Its antigen is not known.

This was a survey-level run. The table came from immunoSEQ multiplex PCR; TCRdb's copy has only in-frame clones and leaves some out. Of tens of thousands of clones listed, around 85% are singletons. The clonotype originates from a human donor in good health. The chain carries TRBV2 and TRBJ2-7, with TRBD2 as a possible D gene (6 bases). The sequencing sample was made of CD4+ T cells from blood buffy coats. The CDR3 sequence is CASSEGLGGYEQYF. The CDR3 coding sequence is TGTGCCAGCAGTGAAGGGTTGGGGGGCTACGAGCAGTACTTC.